This TCR beta chain was obtained from a study of T cell responses to AZD1222 COVID-19 vaccine. Study-level background: Second doses at about 4 or about 12 weeks were pooled. Points from the study as a whole: Scientists sampled the repertoires only once the peak T cell response had passed. Only 5 or 6 AZD1222 recipients were seropositive at baseline. It should be noted that donors were predominantly white British and more often female, and clonal diversity was possibly underestimated.

Generated by immunoSEQ multiplex PCR, the TCRdb table keeps only in-frame clones and is missing some. The sample records under 140,000 clones, approximately 90% being singletons. With regard to this clone: Its antigen is unidentified.

The germline V gene encodes CDR1 PRHDT and CDR2 FYEKMQ (reference sequence). The CDR3 consists of 16 residues. Trimming stripped 4 bases from V and 0 bases from J, with 14 bases between. The chain is built from TRBV13 and TRBJ2-3, with D perhaps TRBD2 (6 bases). The clonotype was recovered from an adult in good health. The sequences come from peripheral blood, collected on day 0 of AZD1222 vaccination. CDR3 in DNA: TGTGCCAGCAGCTCCCCTAGCGTCGCTAGCACAGATACGCAGTATTTT. Amino acid sequence: CASSSPSVASTDTQYF.